This record covers a single T cell receptor (beta chain). Antigen: not known. A multiplex PCR was run with 60 Vbeta primers and 13 Jbeta primers. Some clones are missing from TCRdb's copy, which holds only in-frame ones; the method was immunoSEQ multiplex PCR. The sample yields 100,000 to 150,000 clones, 84% seen once. V was shortened by 8 bases and J by 2 bases, with 11 bases between the two germline ends. The CDR3 is 13 residues long. In germline, CDR1 is MGHDK, CDR2 SYGVNS. Unrecorded immune exposure was likely among donors, who were nominally healthy when sampled. This sample is part of a study of cytomegalovirus exposure and HLA in healthy donors. Study-wide results and caveats: Some V segments could not be told apart, so they were left out, TRBV6-2 and TRBV6-3 among them.

The chain uses TRBV25-1 and TRBJ2-3; no definite D call. This receptor was identified in a woman between 18 and 30 years old in good health and CMV-seropositive. Sequencing was performed on PBMCs. CDR3 residues: CASRETVTDTQYF. In DNA, the CDR3 is TGTGCCAGCCGCGAGACTGTCACAGATACGCAGTATTTT.